These 10 T cell receptor beta chains share one sample of origin, sequenced in a study of blood T cell repertoires in COVID-19. TCRdb's copy holds only in-frame clones and misses some; the assay was immunoSEQ multiplex PCR. The sample lists some 270,000 clones; roughly 86% were seen once. Sequenced: peripheral blood. The receptors derive from a man in his forties with active or convalescent COVID-19.

The rearrangement joins TRBV5-5 to TRBJ1-2; TRBD1 matches at 8 bases. The ends lost 3 bases at V and 6 bases at J; junction bases unmatched: 10. The CDR3 is 15 residues long. Germline CDR1 reads SGHKS; CDR2 reads YYEKEE (reference sequence). The DNA for the CDR3 is TGTGCCAGCAGCTCTCTCCCGGACAGGGACGATGGCTACACCTTC. Amino acid sequence: CASSSLPDRDDGYTF.

This chain links TRBV5-1 with TRBJ2-2, with 7 bases identical to TRBD1. J lost 0 bases, V lost 3 bases, and 2 bases had no gene match. This CDR3 comprises 15 residues. CDR1 is SGHRS and CDR2 is YFSETQ in the germline V gene. As DNA, the CDR3 is TGCGCCAGCAGCTGGGGACAGCCGAACACCGGGGAGCTGTTTTTT. This translates into CASSWGQPNTGELFF.

This chain uses TRBV6-6 with TRBJ1-2, with 8 bases identical to TRBD1. Germline V gives CDR1 MNHNY, CDR2 SVGAGI (reference sequence). This CDR3 spans 15 amino acids. Losses at the gene ends were 5 bases for V and 2 bases for J; bases not matched to a gene: 7. CDR3 amino acids: CASSDARTGNYGYTF. CDR3 bases: TGTGCCAGCAGTGACGCAAGGACAGGGAACTATGGCTACACCTTC.

The gene calls are TRBV5-1 and TRBJ2-1; a possible D gene is TRBD2 (5 bases). Looked up from germline, CDR1 is SGHRS and CDR2 is YFSETQ. V dropped 4 bases and J dropped 5 bases, with 10 bases sitting between them. This CDR3 comprises 13 residues. The CDR3 nucleotides are TGCGCCAGCAGCATGGACTCAAACAATGAGCAGTTCTTC. Amino acid sequence: CASSMDSNNEQFF.

The rearrangement links TRBV30 to TRBJ1-2; perhaps TRBD1 as D (5 bases). Trimming shortened V by 7 bases and J by 8 bases, and 17 bases separated the two germline ends. Germline V CDR1 and CDR2: GTSNPN, SVGIG (reference sequence). The CDR3 length is 12 residues. CDR3 in amino acids: CASPGRAKGYTF. The CDR3 DNA reads as TGTGCCTCCCCCGGCAGGGCGAAAGGCTACACCTTC.

This clone was seen only a few times. V usage is TRBV13 and J usage is TRBJ1-2, with TRBD1 as a possible D gene (5 bases). CDR3 size: 15 residues. V dropped 0 bases and J dropped 7 bases, with 15 bases sitting between them. CDR1 and CDR2 from the germline V gene are PRHDT and FYEKMQ (reference sequence). The CDR3 reads CASSLGRGRAAGYTF. In DNA form, the CDR3 reads TGTGCCAGCAGCTTAGGCCGTGGCAGGGCGGCTGGCTACACCTTC.

The rearrangement uses TRBV9 and TRBJ2-5; TRBD2 is a possible D gene (7 bases). Trimming pared 0 bases from V and 5 bases from J, leaving 14 bases between. This CDR3 contains 15 residues. The germline CDR1 and CDR2 sequences are SGDLS and YYNGEE. The CDR3 coding sequence is TGTGCCAGCAGCGTAGCGGCGGGGGCGCGGGAGACCCAGTACTTC. It translates to CASSVAAGARETQYF.

The genes are TRBV5-1 and TRBJ2-6; 7 nucleotides match TRBD2. Losses at the gene ends were 6 bases for V and 2 bases for J; bases not matched to a gene: 2. Germline lookup yields CDR1 SGHRS and CDR2 YFSETQ. CDR3 length: 14 amino acids. The CDR3 spells CASTAGAGANVLTF. The CDR3 region has the DNA TGCGCCAGCACGGCGGGGGCTGGGGCCAACGTCCTGACTTTC.

The genes are TRBV10-3 and TRBJ2-3; TRBD1 is a possible D gene (5 bases). Germline CDR1 ENHRY, CDR2 SYGVKD. The CDR3 sequence is 12 residues long. The CDR3 bases are TGTGCTTCCCTAGGGGTAGGGGATACGCAGTATTTT. Translating gives CASLGVGDTQYF.

V gene TRBV3-1 (or the pseudogene TRBV3-2) combines with J gene TRBJ1-1; no definite D call. The CDR3 length is 16 residues. Germline CDR1 LGHDT, CDR2 YNNKEL (reference sequence). V was trimmed by 5 bases and J by 4 bases, leaving 20 bases between them. This CDR3 reads CASSSDTLLPTTEAFF. CDR3 DNA sequence: TGTGCCAGCAGCTCAGACACCCTCCTACCCACCACTGAAGCTTTCTTT.